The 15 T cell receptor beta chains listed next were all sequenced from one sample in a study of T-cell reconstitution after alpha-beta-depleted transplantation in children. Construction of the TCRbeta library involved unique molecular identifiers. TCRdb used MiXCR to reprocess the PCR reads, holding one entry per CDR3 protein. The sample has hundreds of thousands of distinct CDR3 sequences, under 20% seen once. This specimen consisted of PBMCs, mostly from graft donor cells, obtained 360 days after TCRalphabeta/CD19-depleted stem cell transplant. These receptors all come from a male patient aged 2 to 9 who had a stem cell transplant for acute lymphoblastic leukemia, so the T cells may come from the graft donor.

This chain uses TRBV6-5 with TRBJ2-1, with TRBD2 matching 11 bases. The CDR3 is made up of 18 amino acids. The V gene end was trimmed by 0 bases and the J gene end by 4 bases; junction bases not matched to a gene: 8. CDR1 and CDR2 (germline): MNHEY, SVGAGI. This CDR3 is CASSYSDLTSGGYNEQFF. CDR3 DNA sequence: TGTGCCAGCAGTTACTCGGACCTTACTAGCGGGGGATACAATGAGCAGTTCTTC.

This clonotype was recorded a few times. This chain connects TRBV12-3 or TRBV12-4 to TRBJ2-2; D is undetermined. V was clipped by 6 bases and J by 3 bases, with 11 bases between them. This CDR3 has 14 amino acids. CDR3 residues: CASSSFSDTGELFF. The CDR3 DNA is TGTGCCAGCAGCTCGTTTTCGGACACCGGGGAGCTGTTTTTT.

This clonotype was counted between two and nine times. CDR3 DNA: TGTGCCATCAGTGAGGGGGACAGGGGGAATCAGCCCCAGCATTTT. This encodes CAISEGDRGNQPQHF. The chain couples TRBV10-3 to TRBJ1-5, with TRBD1 matching 11 bases. The germline CDR1 and CDR2 sequences are ENHRY and SYGVKD. After removal of 2 bases from V and 4 bases from J, the junction contained 1 base not matched to a gene. The CDR3 is made up of 15 amino acids.

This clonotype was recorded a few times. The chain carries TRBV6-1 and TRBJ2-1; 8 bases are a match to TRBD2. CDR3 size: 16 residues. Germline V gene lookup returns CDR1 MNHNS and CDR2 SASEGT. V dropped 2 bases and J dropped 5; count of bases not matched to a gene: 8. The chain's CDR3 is CASSERGGVRDNEQFF. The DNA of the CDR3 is TGTGCCAGCAGTGAACGGGGGGGCGTACGGGACAATGAGCAGTTCTTC.

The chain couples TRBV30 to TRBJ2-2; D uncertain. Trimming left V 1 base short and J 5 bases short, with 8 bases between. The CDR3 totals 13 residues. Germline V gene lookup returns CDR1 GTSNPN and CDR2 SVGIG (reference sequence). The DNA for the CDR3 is TGTGCCTGGAGTGCCTACGAGACCGGGGAGCTGTTTTTT. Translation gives CAWSAYETGELFF.

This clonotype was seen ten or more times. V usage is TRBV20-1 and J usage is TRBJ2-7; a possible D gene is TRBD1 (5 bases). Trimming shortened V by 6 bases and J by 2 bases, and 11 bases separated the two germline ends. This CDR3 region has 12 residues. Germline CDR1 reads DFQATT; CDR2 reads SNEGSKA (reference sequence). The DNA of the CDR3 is TGCAGTGCCCTCGACAGCCCCTACGAGCAGTACTTC. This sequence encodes CSALDSPYEQYF.

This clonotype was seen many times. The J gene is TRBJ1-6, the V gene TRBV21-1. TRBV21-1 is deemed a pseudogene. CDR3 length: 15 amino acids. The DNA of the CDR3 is TGTGCCAGCAGCGATGGGGTGACCTATAATTCACCCCTCCACTTT. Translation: CASSDGVTYNSPLHF.

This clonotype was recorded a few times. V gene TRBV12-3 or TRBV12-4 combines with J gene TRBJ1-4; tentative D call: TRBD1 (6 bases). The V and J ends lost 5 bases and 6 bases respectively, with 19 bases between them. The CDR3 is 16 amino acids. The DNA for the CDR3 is TGTGCCAGCAGTAACGGACAGCTGGGACTTTATGAAAAACTGTTTTTT. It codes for CASSNGQLGLYEKLFF.

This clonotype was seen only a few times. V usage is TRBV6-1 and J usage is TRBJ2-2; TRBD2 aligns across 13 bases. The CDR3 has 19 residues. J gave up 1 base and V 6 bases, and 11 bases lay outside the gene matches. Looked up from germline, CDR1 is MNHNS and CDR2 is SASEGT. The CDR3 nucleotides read TGTGCCAGCAGCTCCACAGGGACTAGCGGGGTGAGGAACACCGGGGAGCTGTTTTTT. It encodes CASSSTGTSGVRNTGELFF.

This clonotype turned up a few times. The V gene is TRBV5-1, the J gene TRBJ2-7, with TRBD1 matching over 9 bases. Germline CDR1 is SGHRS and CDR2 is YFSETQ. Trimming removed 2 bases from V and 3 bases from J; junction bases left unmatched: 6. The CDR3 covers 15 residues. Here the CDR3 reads CASSLPGQGYYEQYF. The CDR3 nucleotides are TGCGCCAGCAGCTTACCGGGACAGGGATACTACGAGCAGTACTTC.

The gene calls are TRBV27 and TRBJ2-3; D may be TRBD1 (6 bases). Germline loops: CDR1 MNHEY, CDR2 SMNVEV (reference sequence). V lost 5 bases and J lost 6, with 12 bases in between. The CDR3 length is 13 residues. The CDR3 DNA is TGTGCCAGCAGTCTACAGGGTCGGGATACGCAGTATTTT. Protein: CASSLQGRDTQYF.

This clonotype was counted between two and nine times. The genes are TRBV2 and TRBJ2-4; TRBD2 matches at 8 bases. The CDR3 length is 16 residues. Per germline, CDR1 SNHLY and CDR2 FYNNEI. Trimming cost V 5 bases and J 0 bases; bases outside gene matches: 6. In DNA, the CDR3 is TGTGCCAGCAGTCCCCCAAGCGGGAGAGCCAAAAACATTCAGTACTTC. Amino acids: CASSPPSGRAKNIQYF.

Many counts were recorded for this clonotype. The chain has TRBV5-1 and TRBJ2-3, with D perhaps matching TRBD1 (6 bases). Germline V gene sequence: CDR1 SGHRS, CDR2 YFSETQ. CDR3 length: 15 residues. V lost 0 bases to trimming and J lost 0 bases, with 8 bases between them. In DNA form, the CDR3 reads TGCGCCAGCAGCTTGGGGACAGCTAGCACAGATACGCAGTATTTT. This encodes CASSLGTASTDTQYF.

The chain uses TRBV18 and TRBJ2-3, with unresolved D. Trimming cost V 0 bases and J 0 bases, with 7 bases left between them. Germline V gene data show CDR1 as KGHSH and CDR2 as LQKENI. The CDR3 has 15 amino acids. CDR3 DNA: TGTGCCAGCTCACCACCCAGCGAGAGCACAGATACGCAGTATTTT. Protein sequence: CASSPPSESTDTQYF.

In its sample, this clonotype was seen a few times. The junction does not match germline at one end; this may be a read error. The CDR3 DNA follows: TGTGCCAGCAGCTTAGAGGCGGGGCCTCGACGGGTTTTT. Protein product: CASSLEAGPRRVF. V and J are TRBV7-2 and TRBJ1-5, with D possibly TRBD1 on 5 matching bases. CDR1 is SGHTA, CDR2 FQGNSA, per germline. CDR3 length: 13 amino acids.